The 31 T cell receptor beta chains presented below share a single source sample, sequenced in a study of cytomegalovirus exposure and HLA in healthy donors. Amplification used 60 Vbeta primers and 13 Jbeta primers. The table came from immunoSEQ multiplex PCR; TCRdb's copy has only in-frame clones and leaves some out. The sample carries around 86,000 clones, more than 60% recorded once. Material: PBMCs. The receptors were sampled from a man in his fifties in good health and CMV-seropositive.

The chain recombines TRBV14 with TRBJ2-1; 12 bases match TRBD2. J gave up 12 bases and V 2 bases, and 8 bases lay outside the gene matches. CDR1 is SGHDN, CDR2 FVKESK, per germline. The CDR3 is made up of 15 amino acids. CDR3 in DNA: TGTGCCAGCAGCCAACCTAGCGGGAGGGGTAGAGGGCAGTTCTTC. Protein sequence: CASSQPSGRGRGQFF.

This rearrangement joins TRBV27 to TRBJ2-7; D is possibly TRBD1 (5 bases). The V and J ends lost 3 bases and 2 bases respectively, with 8 bases between them. Germline CDR1 MNHEY, CDR2 SMNVEV (reference sequence). The CDR3 is made up of 13 amino acids. The CDR3 loop is CASSFARAYEQYF. The DNA for the CDR3 is TGTGCCAGCAGTTTTGCCAGGGCCTACGAGCAGTACTTC.

This sequence joins TRBV10-3 and TRBJ2-1, with D hard to call. CDR3 size: 13 residues. The V gene lost 6 bases and the J gene lost 8 bases, with 14 bases spanning the gap. Germline CDR1 ENHRY, CDR2 SYGVKD. The DNA for the CDR3 is TGTGCCATCAGCATTAATTTGGGCTATGAGCAGTTCTTC. Its protein product is CAISINLGYEQFF.

CDR3 amino acids: CASSEYRDRGTAFF. For the CDR3, the DNA is TGTGCCAGCAGCGAGTACCGGGACAGGGGAACAGCTTTCTTT. The genes are TRBV7-9 and TRBJ1-1, with TRBD1 identical over 10 bases. CDR1 and CDR2 from the germline V gene are SEHNR and FQNEAQ (reference sequence). The CDR3 is 14 residues long. J gave up 10 bases and V 5 bases, and 10 bases lay outside the gene matches. The whole variable domain, filled in from reference TRBV7-9 and TRBJ1-1, reads DTGVSQNPRHKITKRGQNVTFRCDPISEHNRLYWYRQTLGQGPEFLTYFQNEAQLEKSRLLSDRFSAERPKGSFSTLEIQRTEQGDSAMYLCASSEYRDRGTAFFGQGTRLTVV.

This chain connects TRBV6-4 to TRBJ2-5; 9 nucleotides match TRBD2. This CDR3 has 16 residues. Losses at the gene ends were 4 bases for V and 1 base for J; bases not matched to a gene: 7. Germline V CDR1 and CDR2: MRHNA, SNTAGT. The CDR3 DNA reads as TGTGCCAGCAGTGTCCAAGCGGGAGGAGGCCAAGAGACCCAGTACTTC. Translated, it gives CASSVQAGGGQETQYF.

The chain joins TRBV18 to TRBJ2-2, with D unclear. Germline loops: CDR1 KGHSH, CDR2 LQKENI. This CDR3 is built from 15 residues. Deletions cut 3 bases from V and 0 bases from J, with 8 bases between. CDR3 protein: CASSPTTSNTGELFF. In DNA, the CDR3 is TGTGCCAGCTCACCGACAACCTCGAACACCGGGGAGCTGTTTTTT. The full variable domain, its missing parts supplied by reference TRBV18 and TRBJ2-2, is NAGVMQNPRHLVRRRGQEARLRCSPMKGHSHVYWYRQLPEEGLKFMVYLQKENIIDESGMPKERFSAEFPKEGPSILRIQQVVRGDSAAYFCASSPTTSNTGELFFGEGSRLTVL.

This clone was counted a single time. The genes are TRBV5-1 and TRBJ2-7; 7 nucleotides match TRBD1. Germline CDR1 and CDR2: SGHRS and YFSETQ. CDR3 length: 13 residues. Trimming removed 6 bases from V and 0 bases from J; junction bases left unmatched: 3. The CDR3 bases are TGCGCCAGCACGCGGACAGGCTCCTACGAGCAGTACTTC. Translation: CASTRTGSYEQYF.

This clone was picked up a small number of times. The chain has TRBV30 and TRBJ2-7; TRBD1 might be the D (6 bases). The CDR3 contains 14 residues. The germline gives CDR1 GTSNPN, CDR2 SVGIG (reference sequence). Deletions cut 0 bases from V and 2 bases from J, with 11 bases between. CDR3 loop: CAWSVLQGTYEQYF. The DNA for the CDR3 is TGTGCCTGGAGTGTACTCCAGGGGACCTACGAGCAGTACTTC.

The chain couples TRBV11-2 to TRBJ1-1; maybe TRBD1 (5 bases). This CDR3 has 15 amino acids. Germline CDR1 reads SGHAT; CDR2 reads FQNNGV. Trimming left V 1 base short and J 9 bases short, with 18 bases between. The CDR3: CASSLGWSGGHKAFF. The CDR3, as DNA: TGTGCCAGCAGCTTAGGGTGGTCGGGCGGACATAAAGCTTTCTTT.

The rearrangement uses TRBV29-1 and TRBJ2-1, with TRBD2 identical over 11 bases. Germline lookup yields CDR1 SQVTM and CDR2 ANQGSEA. This CDR3 is built from 14 residues. Trimming cost V 7 bases and J 6 bases; bases outside gene matches: 8. The CDR3 is CSAERSGRANEQFF. CDR3 coding DNA: TGCAGCGCCGAGCGTAGCGGGAGGGCCAATGAGCAGTTCTTC.

This chain uses TRBV9 with TRBJ2-3, with TRBD2 identical over 7 bases. Germline V gene sequence: CDR1 SGDLS, CDR2 YYNGEE. There are 14 residues in the CDR3. V was clipped by 7 bases and J by 4 bases; unmatched bases: 9. The CDR3 nucleotides are TGTGCCAGCTCCAAGGGAGGGCTGGCAGATACGCAGTATTTT. The encoded protein is CASSKGGLADTQYF.

The chain recombines TRBV11-3 with TRBJ2-2, with D hard to call. From germline, CDR1 is SGHNT and CDR2 YENEEA. This CDR3 is 13 amino acids long. The V end was cut by 5 bases, the J end by 5 bases, with 9 bases between. CDR3 nucleotides: TGTGCCAGCAGCCTACTGAGGACCGGGGAGCTGTTTTTT. Protein: CASSLLRTGELFF.

There are a few counts of this clone. The chain links TRBV2 to TRBJ2-7, with 10 bases that match TRBD2. Unmatched junction bases numbered 8, after V lost 2 bases and J lost 1 base. The CDR3 contains 17 residues. The germline V gene encodes CDR1 SNHLY and CDR2 FYNNEI. The CDR3 sequence is CASSERPPSGSSYEQYF. For the CDR3, the DNA is TGTGCCAGCAGTGAACGGCCGCCTAGCGGGAGTTCCTACGAGCAGTACTTC.

The V gene is TRBV4-1, the J gene TRBJ2-7, with D uncertain. In germline, CDR1 is MGHRA, CDR2 YSYEKL. This CDR3 region has 14 residues. V was shortened by 2 bases and J by 0 bases, with 8 bases between the two germline ends. CDR3 in DNA: TGCGCCAGCAGCCAAACTTATCTCTCCTACGAGCAGTACTTC. Amino acid sequence: CASSQTYLSYEQYF.

The V call is TRBV10-2, the J call TRBJ2-5, with D perhaps matching TRBD2 (8 bases). The CDR3 spans 18 residues. The V end lost 0 bases, the J end lost 2 bases, and 19 bases lay between the germline ends. The V gene's germline CDR1 is WSHSY and CDR2 SAAADI. The CDR3 sequence: CASSESTGLAGKQETQYF. The CDR3 DNA reads TGCGCCAGCAGTGAGTCGACAGGGCTAGCGGGTAAACAAGAGACCCAGTACTTC.

The chain joins TRBV5-6 to TRBJ2-7; the D gene is possibly TRBD2 (6 bases). Germline V gene sequence: CDR1 SGHDT, CDR2 YYEEEE. Trimming left V 0 bases short and J 7 bases short, with 20 bases between. CDR3 length equals 16 residues. Here the CDR3 reads CASSLGQLAPVGEQYF. CDR3 in DNA: TGTGCCAGCAGCTTGGGTCAGCTAGCGCCGGTGGGTGAGCAGTACTTC.

The chain has TRBV18 and TRBJ1-1; maybe TRBD1 (6 bases). Germline CDR1 is KGHSH and CDR2 is LQKENI. The CDR3 consists of 16 residues. Trimming pared 7 bases from V and 0 bases from J, leaving 18 bases between. CDR3 sequence reads: CASLAGGAELNTEAFF. The CDR3, as DNA: TGTGCCAGCTTGGCGGGGGGCGCGGAACTGAACACTGAAGCTTTCTTT.

V gene TRBV9 combines with J gene TRBJ1-1; TRBD1 might be the D (6 bases). This CDR3 has 18 amino acids. Germline loops: CDR1 SGDLS, CDR2 YYNGEE. The V and J ends lost 0 bases and 0 bases respectively, with 18 bases between them. The CDR3 region is CASSVDVGAGGMNTEAFF. For the CDR3, the DNA is TGTGCCAGCAGCGTAGATGTGGGGGCAGGCGGCATGAACACTGAAGCTTTCTTT. The whole variable domain, filled in from reference TRBV9 and TRBJ1-1, reads DSGVTQTPKHLITATGQRVTLRCSPRSGDLSVYWYQQSLDQGLQFLIQYYNGEERAKGNILERFSAQQFPDLHSELNLSSLELGDSALYFCASSVDVGAGGMNTEAFFGQGTRLTVV.

As regards this clone: Relative to the germline gene, one junction end is altered; a read error may explain this. The chain combines TRBV7-7 with TRBJ2-2; D uncertain. This CDR3 spans 13 amino acids. Germline V gene sequence: CDR1 SSHAT, CDR2 FNYEAQ (reference sequence). CDR3 in amino acids: CASSNFGTGELFF. Written as DNA, the CDR3 is TGTGCTAGCAGCAACTTTGGCACCGGGGAGCTGTTTTTT.

The gene calls are TRBV7-3 and TRBJ2-3, with no clear D. Germline-derived CDR1 and CDR2 are SGHTA and FQGTGA. The germline V and J ends were trimmed by 4 bases and 6 bases, with 11 bases remaining between them. The CDR3 runs 13 residues. The DNA for the CDR3 is TGTGCCAGCAGCTCCTCTACTTGGGATACGCAGTATTTT. Translating gives CASSSSTWDTQYF.

The chain carries TRBV29-1 and TRBJ2-1; TRBD2 aligns across 7 bases. The germline V gene has CDR1 SQVTM and CDR2 ANQGSEA. The CDR3 spans 14 residues. Trimming took 2 bases from V and 8 from J; bases not matched to a gene: 9. The CDR3: CSVELRLAYHEQFF. For the CDR3, the DNA is TGCAGCGTTGAACTGCGACTAGCTTACCATGAGCAGTTCTTC.

The chain is built from TRBV20-1 and TRBJ2-5, with a tentative D call TRBD1 (5 bases). Judging by the DNA end, TRBJ2-7 fits better; the J call may be wrong. Germline CDR1 and CDR2: DFQATT and SNEGSKA (reference sequence). The CDR3 runs to 11 residues. The CDR3 is CSASQGYEQYF. CDR3 nucleotide sequence: TGCAGTGCTTCTCAGGGTTACGAGCAGTACTTC.

This clone was found once. Sequence at one end of the junction differs from germline and may be a read error. The gene calls are TRBV7-9 and TRBJ2-1, with D possibly being TRBD1 (7 bases). The CDR3 extends over 16 amino acids. CDR1 SEHNR and CDR2 FQNEAQ come from the germline V gene (reference sequence). The CDR3 nucleotides are TGTTCCAGCAGCTCCTTCGAGCAGGGGGGTTACAATGAGCAGTTCTTC. Its protein product is CSSSSFEQGGYNEQFF. Complete variable domain (other parts from reference TRBV7-9 and TRBJ2-1): DTGVSQNPRHKITKRGQNVTFRCDPISEHNRLYWYRQTLGQGPEFLTYFQNEAQLEKSRLLSDRFSAERPKGSFSTLEIQRTEQGDSAMYLCSSSSFEQGGYNEQFFGPGTRLTVL.

The V call is TRBV18, the J call TRBJ1-2; the D gene is possibly TRBD1 (5 bases). The V gene lost 7 bases and the J gene lost 4 bases, with 16 bases spanning the gap. Germline V CDR1 and CDR2: KGHSH, LQKENI. This CDR3 is 14 amino acids long. The CDR3 region has the DNA TGTGCCAGCTTAGCTTCGTCAGGGTCCTATGGCTACACCTTC. Residues: CASLASSGSYGYTF.

The chain joins TRBV10-3 to TRBJ2-5; the match to TRBD1 covers 10 bases. The J call is doubtful: the DNA matches TRBJ2-7 better. Germline V CDR1 and CDR2: ENHRY, SYGVKD. CDR3 length: 15 residues. CDR3 sequence reads: CAISEKDRGSGEQYF. DNA of the CDR3: TGTGCCATCAGTGAAAAGGACAGGGGGTCGGGCGAGCAGTACTTC.

This clone is a singleton in its sample. The J gene is TRBJ1-2, the V gene TRBV4-1, with a possible D match to TRBD1 (6 bases). This CDR3 is 13 amino acids long. Trimming pared 5 bases from V and 4 bases from J, leaving 11 bases between. From germline, CDR1 is MGHRA and CDR2 YSYEKL. The CDR3: CASSGGGAYGYTF. The CDR3 coding sequence is TGCGCCAGCAGCGGCGGGGGGGCCTATGGCTACACCTTC.

This chain links TRBV7-2 with TRBJ2-1, with TRBD2 matching 7 bases. The germline V gene encodes CDR1 SGHTA and CDR2 FQGNSA. The junction had 10 bases not matched to a gene; V was cut back by 2 bases and J by 6 bases. CDR3 length equals 16 residues. CDR3 in amino acids: CASSLQGGSPSNEQFF. The CDR3 DNA follows: TGTGCCAGCAGCTTACAGGGCGGGAGCCCCTCCAATGAGCAGTTCTTC. Filled out from reference TRBV7-2 and TRBJ2-1, the complete variable domain reads GAGVSQSPSNKVTEKGKDVELRCDPISGHTALYWYRQSLGQGLEFLIYFQGNSAPDKSGLPSDRFSAERTGGSVSTLTIQRTQQEDSAVYLCASSLQGGSPSNEQFFGPGTRLTVL.

CDR3 nucleotides: TGCGCCAGCAGCTTCGGATCCGGGACTAGTACAGATACGCAGTATTTT. This translates into CASSFGSGTSTDTQYF. The gene calls are TRBV5-1 and TRBJ2-3; TRBD2 aligns across 8 bases. Germline assignment: CDR1 SGHRS and CDR2 YFSETQ. CDR3 length: 16 residues. The junction had 8 bases not matched to a gene; V was cut back by 2 bases and J by 3 bases.

V gene TRBV10-3 combines with J gene TRBJ1-6; D unclear. V was pared by 3 bases and J by 10 bases, with 13 bases between. The CDR3 runs 14 residues. Per germline, CDR1 ENHRY and CDR2 SYGVKD. For the CDR3, the DNA is TGTGCCATCAGTGACGGAGATGTCAAGTCACCCCTCCACTTT. Protein sequence: CAISDGDVKSPLHF.

The V gene is TRBV5-6, the J gene TRBJ2-7, with TRBD2 identical over 8 bases. The germline CDR1 and CDR2 sequences are SGHDT and YYEEEE. V shed 3 bases and J 9 bases; nucleotides not matched to a gene: 2. This CDR3 has 11 residues. The CDR3 loop is CASSSAGGQYF. DNA of the CDR3: TGTGCCAGCAGCTCCGCGGGAGGGCAGTACTTC. Full variable domain (missing parts from reference TRBV5-6 and TRBJ2-7): DAGVTQSPTHLIKTRGQQVTLRCSPKSGHDTVSWYQQALGQGPQFIFQYYEEEERQRGNFPDRFSGHQFPNYSSELNVNALLLGDSALYLCASSSAGGQYFGPGTRLTVT.

This clone has only one observation. The chain employs TRBV19 and TRBJ2-1, with D possibly matching TRBD1 (6 bases). Between the trimmed V and J ends, which lost 8 bases and 9 bases, there was a span of 17 bases. There are 13 residues in the CDR3. The germline gives CDR1 LNHDA, CDR2 SQIVND (reference sequence). The CDR3 sequence is CASSQGPRGEQFF. DNA for the CDR3: TGTGCCAGTTCTCAGGGACCCAGGGGTGAGCAGTTCTTC. Full variable domain (missing parts from reference TRBV19 and TRBJ2-1): DGGITQSPKYLFRKEGQNVTLSCEQNLNHDAMYWYRQDPGQGLRLIYYSQIVNDFQKGDIAEGYSVSREKKESFPLTVTSAQKNPTAFYLCASSQGPRGEQFFGPGTRLTVL.